Listed here are 15 T cell receptor beta chains from one sample, sequenced in a study of T-cell reconstitution after alpha-beta-depleted transplantation in children. TCRbeta library preparation incorporated unique molecular identifiers. TCRdb ran MiXCR on the PCR reads and lists one entry per CDR3 protein. The sample has roughly 220,000 distinct CDR3 sequences, more than 10% seen once; the top ten hold roughly 2.6%. The sample was PBMCs from the stem cell graft donor, taken from the stem cell graft. These receptors were collected from a human donor who donated a stem cell graft to a child with acute lymphoblastic leukemia.

This clonotype came up many times. The V call is TRBV28, the J call TRBJ1-2; D ambiguous. This CDR3 has 14 amino acids. Germline V gene lookup returns CDR1 MDHEN and CDR2 SYDVKM. The V and J ends lost 8 bases and 2 bases respectively, with 15 bases between them. This chain's CDR3 is CASVGPPRNYGYTF. The CDR3 DNA sequence: TGTGCCAGCGTAGGGCCACCTCGAAACTATGGCTACACCTTC.

At least ten counts were recorded for this clonotype. The chain couples TRBV9 to TRBJ1-1; D might be TRBD1 (6 bases). The germline CDR1 and CDR2 sequences are SGDLS and YYNGEE. V gave up 4 bases and J gave up 4 bases, with 17 bases separating them. The CDR3 has 15 residues. The CDR3 region is CASSPEGRGSTEAFF. The DNA for the CDR3 is TGTGCCAGCAGCCCAGAGGGCAGGGGAAGCACTGAAGCTTTCTTT.

This clonotype was seen many times. V and J are TRBV5-6 and TRBJ1-4; 8 bases are a match to TRBD1. The germline V gene has CDR1 SGHDT and CDR2 YYEEEE. The CDR3 is made up of 15 amino acids. V gave up 1 base and J gave up 7 bases; unmatched junction bases: 6. The DNA of the CDR3 is TGTGCCAGCAGCTTGTGGAGGACAGGGTTTGAAAAACTGTTTTTT. It translates to CASSLWRTGFEKLFF.

There are many counts of this clonotype. The chain couples TRBV5-1 to TRBJ2-1; TRBD2 matches at 7 bases. CDR1 is SGHRS, CDR2 YFSETQ, per germline. After removal of 3 bases from V and 10 bases from J, the junction contained 7 bases not matched to a gene. This CDR3 has 13 residues. The CDR3 coding sequence is TGCGCCAGCAGCTCTGGGGGGGAAGGCGAGCAGTTCTTC. Its translation: CASSSGGEGEQFF.

In its sample, this clonotype was seen a few times. The chain combines TRBV12-3 or TRBV12-4 with TRBJ1-1; 11 bases map to TRBD1. The CDR3 extends over 17 amino acids. V was clipped by 6 bases and J by 0 bases; unmatched bases: 9. In DNA form, the CDR3 reads TGTGCCAGCAGGGGGACAGGGGGTCGGTACTTGAACACTGAAGCTTTCTTT. This gives the protein CASRGTGGRYLNTEAFF.

This clonotype was observed at least ten times. This rearrangement joins TRBV20-1 to TRBJ1-2; no definite D call. CDR3 length: 14 residues. In germline, CDR1 is DFQATT, CDR2 SNEGSKA (reference sequence). V lost 4 bases, J lost 2 bases, and 14 bases lay in between. As DNA, the CDR3 is TGCAGTGCTAAGATCACCGATAGGAACTATGGCTACACCTTC. Amino acids: CSAKITDRNYGYTF.

This clonotype was picked up many times. The genes are TRBV5-5 and TRBJ1-2; possibly TRBD1 for D (5 bases). V lost 2 bases and J lost 8, with 16 bases in between. Germline values: CDR1 SGHKS, CDR2 YYEKEE (reference sequence). The CDR3 totals 14 residues. The CDR3 loop reads CASSLFRGARGYTF. CDR3 in DNA: TGTGCCAGCAGCTTATTCCGGGGCGCGAGGGGCTACACCTTC.

This clonotype has ten or more counts. This chain links TRBV10-3 with TRBJ1-2; the D gene is possibly TRBD1 (6 bases). Trimming cost V 6 bases and J 0 bases, with 11 bases left between them. The germline V gene encodes CDR1 ENHRY and CDR2 SYGVKD. This CDR3 comprises 14 residues. Here the CDR3 reads CAISRGTSNYGYTF. The CDR3 DNA follows: TGTGCCATCAGCAGGGGAACCTCTAACTATGGCTACACCTTC.

In its sample, this clonotype was seen many times. The chain carries TRBV9 and TRBJ2-7; D is unclear. The CDR3 runs 13 residues. CDR1 is SGDLS and CDR2 is YYNGEE in the germline V gene. V lost 2 bases and J 1 base, leaving 7 bases between the germline ends. CDR3 sequence (DNA): TGTGCCAGCAGCGTGGAAGATTCCTACGAGCAGTACTTC. Amino acid sequence: CASSVEDSYEQYF.

This clonotype was found many times. The genes are TRBV15 and TRBJ1-1; D ambiguous. The CDR3 spans 13 residues. Germline V lookup: CDR1 LNHNV, CDR2 YYDKDF (reference sequence). V lost 8 bases and J 5 bases, leaving 15 bases between the germline ends. The CDR3 sequence is CATEKVRETEAFF. The CDR3 DNA is TGTGCCACCGAGAAGGTACGAGAAACTGAAGCTTTCTTT.

This clonotype was seen a few times. V is TRBV24-1 and J is TRBJ2-3; D is uncertain. V lost 4 bases, J lost 2 bases, and 15 bases lay in between. This CDR3 has 16 amino acids. The V gene's germline CDR1 is KGHDR and CDR2 SFDVKD. CDR3 nucleotide sequence: TGTGCCACCAGTGAGGGGTCAACCGGATACACAGATACGCAGTATTTT. As protein: CATSEGSTGYTDTQYF.

This clonotype was seen many times. The chain carries TRBV6-2 or TRBV6-3 and TRBJ2-1; 7 bases are shared with TRBD2. The CDR3 consists of 15 residues. The germline CDR1 and CDR2 sequences are MNHEY and SVGEGT. The V gene end was trimmed by 6 bases and the J gene end by 0 bases; junction bases not matched to a gene: 5. DNA for the CDR3: TGTGCCAGCAGAATAGCGGGCAGCTCCTACAATGAGCAGTTCTTC. Translation: CASRIAGSSYNEQFF.

At least ten counts were recorded for this clonotype. The J gene is TRBJ2-1, the V gene TRBV4-1; 8 bases match TRBD2. Germline assignment: CDR1 MGHRA and CDR2 YSYEKL. J gave up 6 bases and V 4 bases, and 2 bases lay outside the gene matches. The CDR3 length is 13 residues. CDR3 residues: CASSPREGNEQFF. CDR3 bases: TGCGCCAGCAGCCCCCGGGAGGGCAATGAGCAGTTCTTC.

The table lists this clonotype with many counts. The CDR3 protein is CASSFPGAEQYF. DNA for the CDR3: TGTGCCAGCAGCTTCCCTGGGGCCGAGCAGTACTTC. The chain couples TRBV7-2 to TRBJ2-7; D may be TRBD1 (5 bases). The V end was cut by 3 bases, the J end by 6 bases, with 9 bases between. From germline, CDR1 is SGHTA and CDR2 FQGNSA. The CDR3 is made up of 12 amino acids.

This clonotype was seen at least ten times. CDR3 bases: TGCGCCAGCAGCCCGGGAGGCCTGAGGGAGCAGTACTTC. Residues: CASSPGGLREQYF. The J gene is TRBJ2-7, the V gene TRBV5-1; 7 bases map to TRBD2. This CDR3 is 13 amino acids long. CDR1 SGHRS and CDR2 YFSETQ come from the germline V gene. Losses at the gene ends were 4 bases for V and 7 bases for J; bases not matched to a gene: 8. Looking up the rest from reference TRBV5-1 and TRBJ2-7 gives the full variable domain: KAGVTQTPRYLIKTRGQQVTLSCSPISGHRSVSWYQQTPGQGLQFLFEYFSETQRNKGNFPGRFSGRQFSNSRSEMNVSTLELGDSALYLCASSPGGLREQYFGPGTRLTVT.